This T cell receptor (beta chain) originates from a study of shared clonotypes between healthy human individuals. Study background: The composition of the donors was a couple of women and a few men aged 18 to 49.

Positively selected for CCR7, the CD45RO-negative cells used as naive CD8 cells excluded terminally differentiated effector memory CD45RA+ cells. Trimming left V 2 bases short and J 0 bases short, with 14 bases between. CDR3 length: 17 residues. CDR1 is SNHLY, CDR2 FYNNEI, per germline. The material for each subset, its genomic DNA, was split evenly across several immunoSEQ plates. TCRdb's table, derived via immunoSEQ multiplex PCR, lists solely in-frame clones and lacks some. Of fewer than 850,000 clones in the sample, 96% were seen once. This TCR was sampled from a man aged 25-45 years in good health. The genes are TRBV2 and TRBJ1-5; a possible D gene is TRBD1 (5 bases). Source material: naive CD8+ T cells sorted from blood. The CDR3 bases are TGTGCCAGCAGTGAATGGTCGACAGATTATAGCAATCAGCCCCAGCATTTT. As protein: CASSEWSTDYSNQPQHF. Looking up the rest from reference TRBV2 and TRBJ1-5 gives the full variable domain: EPEVTQTPSHQVTQMGQEVILRCVPISNHLYFYWYRQILGQKVEFLVSFYNNEISEKSEIFDDQFSVERPDGSNFTLKIRSTKLEDSAMYFCASSEWSTDYSNQPQHFGDGTRLSIL.